The entry below describes one T cell receptor beta chain. This entry comes from a study of T-cell memory formation after mild COVID-19. Germline CDR1 and CDR2: LNHDA and SQIVND (reference sequence). V lost 7 bases, J lost 0 bases, and 15 bases lay in between. CDR3 size: 16 residues. TCRdb re-analysed the 5' RACE reads in MiXCR, keeping a single row per CDR3 protein. The sample has 450,000 or so distinct CDR3 sequences, approximately 25% seen once; the top ten hold about 12%. This chain links TRBV19 with TRBJ2-2; perhaps TRBD1 as D (5 bases). The clonotype was recovered from an adult woman who had mild COVID-19 (a few samples of this study predate the infection). Cell type and time point are not known. Input material: PBMCs or a T cell subset sorted from them (not recorded which). CDR3 in DNA: TGTGCCAGTACGTGGTACAGGCACCCGAACACCGGGGAGCTGTTTTTT. Protein product: CASTWYRHPNTGELFF.